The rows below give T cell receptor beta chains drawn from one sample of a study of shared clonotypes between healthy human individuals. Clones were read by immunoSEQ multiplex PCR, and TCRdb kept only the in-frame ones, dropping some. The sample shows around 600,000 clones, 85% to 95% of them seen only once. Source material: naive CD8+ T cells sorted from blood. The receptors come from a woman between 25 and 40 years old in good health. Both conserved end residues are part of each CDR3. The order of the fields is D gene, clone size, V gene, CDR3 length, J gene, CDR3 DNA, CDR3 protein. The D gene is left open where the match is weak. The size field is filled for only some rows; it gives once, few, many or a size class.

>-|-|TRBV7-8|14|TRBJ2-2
TGTGCCAGCAGCTCAATGAGCCGTGGCGGGGAGCTGTTTTTT
CASSSMSRGGELFF
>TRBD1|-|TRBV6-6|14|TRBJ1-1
TGTGCCAGCAGTTACTCGAGACAGGGTAGCGATGCTTTCTTT
CASSYSRQGSDAFF
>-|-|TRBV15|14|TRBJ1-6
TGTGCCACCAGCCCCGGCCAACTAGGCTCACCCCTCCACTTT
CATSPGQLGSPLHF
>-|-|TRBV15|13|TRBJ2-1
TGTGCCACCAGCAGTGGGGTACCCAGTGAGCAGTTCTTC
CATSSGVPSEQFF
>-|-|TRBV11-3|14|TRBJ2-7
TGTGCCAGCAGCCCGGCCGGACAGACCTACGAGCAGTACTTC
CASSPAGQTYEQYF
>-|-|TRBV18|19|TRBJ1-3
TGTGCCAGCTCCCCTAATCTCGGTACGGCTGAGCCCTCTGGAAACACCATATATTTT
CASSPNLGTAEPSGNTIYF
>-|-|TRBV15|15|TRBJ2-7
TGTGCCACCAGCAGAGATTTAGGACAGAGGTACGAGCAGTACTTC
CATSRDLGQRYEQYF
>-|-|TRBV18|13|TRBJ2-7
TGTGCCAGCTCACCACCGTACTCCTACGAGCAGTACTTC
CASSPPYSYEQYF
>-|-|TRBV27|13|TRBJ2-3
TGTGCCAGCAGTACCCATAGCACAGATACGCAGTATTTT
CASSTHSTDTQYF
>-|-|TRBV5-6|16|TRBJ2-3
TGTGCCAGCCCCACGACCCTAGCGCATGTGGTAGATACGCAGTATTTT
CASPTTLAHVVDTQYF
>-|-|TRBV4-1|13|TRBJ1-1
TGCGCCAGCAGCCAAATCGGGGGAAATAGGGTCTGCTTT
CASSQIGGNRVCF
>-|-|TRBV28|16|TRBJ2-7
TGTGCCAGCAGTTTACTGGGTGAAAACCCAATTATCGAGCAGTACTTC
CASSLLGENPIIEQYF
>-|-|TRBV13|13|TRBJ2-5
TGTGCCAGCAGCTTAGACGTCGGAGAGACCCAGTACTTC
CASSLDVGETQYF
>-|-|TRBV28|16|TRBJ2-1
TGTGCCAGCAGTTTCCTGAGCAGCGGGCCTAACAATGAGCAGTTCTTC
CASSFLSSGPNNEQFF
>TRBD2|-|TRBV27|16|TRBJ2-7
TGTGCCAGCAGAATGATAAGACTAGCCGACGGCTACGAGCAGTACTTC
CASRMIRLADGYEQYF
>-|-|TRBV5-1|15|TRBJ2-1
TGCGCCAGCAGCTTCGGCGGTGAGTTCTACAATGAGCAGTTCTTC
CASSFGGEFYNEQFF
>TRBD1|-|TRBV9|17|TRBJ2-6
TGTGCCAGCAATGCGGACAGGGGACTCTCTGGGGCCAACGTCCTGACTTTC
CASNADRGLSGANVLTF
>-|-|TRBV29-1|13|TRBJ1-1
TGCAGCGTTGAGGGGGGGGGCGAGCCTGAAGCTTTCTTT
CSVEGGGEPEAFF
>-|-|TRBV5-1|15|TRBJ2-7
TGCGCCAGCAGCTTGGAGGCAGCGCCCCCCTACGAGCAGTACTTC
CASSLEAAPPYEQYF
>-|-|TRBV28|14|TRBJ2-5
TGTGCCAGCAGTTTAGACTCACTGGGAGAGACCCAGTACTTC
CASSLDSLGETQYF
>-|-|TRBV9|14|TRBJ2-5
TGTGCCAGCAGCGTAGCTTTCACCCAAGAGACCCAGTACTTC
CASSVAFTQETQYF
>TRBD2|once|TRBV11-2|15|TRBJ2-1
TGTGCCAGCGGCCCCTATGGGCGGGGGGACAATGAGCAGTTCTTC
CASGPYGRGDNEQFF